This T cell receptor (beta chain) originates from a study of T cell changes during pregnancy in multiple sclerosis. The V end was cut by 1 base, the J end by 8 bases, with 11 bases between. CDR1 SEHNR and CDR2 FQNEAQ come from the germline V gene (reference sequence). The CDR3 covers 13 residues. The protocol was immunoSEQ multiplex PCR, while the TCRdb copy is restricted to in-frame clones and leaves out a portion. The table shows approximately 34,000 clones, with roughly 91% occurring only once. The rearrangement links TRBV7-9 to TRBJ1-1; D is unresolved. This specimen was CD4+ T cells from peripheral blood mononuclear cells, taken in the second trimester of pregnancy. This TCR derives from a female donor with multiple sclerosis, enrolled in a pregnancy study. The CDR3 nucleotides are TGTGCCAGCAGCTTAGGCGCTACGAGGGAAGCTTTCTTT. It translates to CASSLGATREAFF.